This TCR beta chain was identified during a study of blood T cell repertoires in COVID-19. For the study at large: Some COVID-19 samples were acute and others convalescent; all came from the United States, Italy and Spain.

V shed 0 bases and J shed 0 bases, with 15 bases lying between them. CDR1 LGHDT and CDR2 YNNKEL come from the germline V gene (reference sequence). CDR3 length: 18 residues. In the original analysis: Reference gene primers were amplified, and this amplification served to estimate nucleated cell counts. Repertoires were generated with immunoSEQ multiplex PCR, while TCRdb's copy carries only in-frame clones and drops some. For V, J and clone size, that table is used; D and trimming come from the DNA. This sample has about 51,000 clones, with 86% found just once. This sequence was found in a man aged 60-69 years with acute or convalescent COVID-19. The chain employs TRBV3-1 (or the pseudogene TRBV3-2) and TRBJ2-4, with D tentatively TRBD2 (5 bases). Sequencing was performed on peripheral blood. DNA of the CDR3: TGTGCCAGCAGCCAAGATCGGAGGACTTTAGTAGCCAAAAACATTCAGTACTTC. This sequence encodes CASSQDRRTLVAKNIQYF.